This T cell receptor beta chain was profiled in a study of shared clonotypes between healthy human individuals. Produced via immunoSEQ multiplex PCR; TCRdb's table is partial and in-frame only. The sample holds over a million clones; approximately 68% are singletons and the top ten take approximately 1.5%. With 5 bases removed from V and 7 bases from J, the gap between germline ends came to 14 bases. The CDR3 consists of 13 residues. Looked up from germline, CDR1 is SGHTA and CDR2 is FQGNSA. The chain couples TRBV7-2 to TRBJ1-2; D is uncertain. The source is a young man in good health. The sample was memory CD4+ T cells sorted from blood. Subset denoted: CD45RA-negative fraction. The CDR3: CASSEGLLSGYTF. CDR3 nucleotides: TGTGCCAGCAGCGAGGGTCTTTTGTCTGGCTACACCTTC.